The following is a TCR beta chain sequence with its context. Its specificity is not known. The sample comes from a study of cytomegalovirus exposure and HLA in healthy donors. Regarding the study as a whole: Analysis performed later found 16,951 TCR beta sequences associated with HLA alleles at 0.05 false discovery rate. When presence/absence was analysed, sequencing depth was taken to be roughly uniform across donors. Researchers counted roughly 150 TCR beta chains as cytomegalovirus-associated. The authors later linked a missense DCLRE1C variant to TCR beta V- and J-gene trimming.

It was with 60 Vbeta and 13 Jbeta primers that the PCR ran. The repertoire was sequenced with immunoSEQ multiplex PCR; TCRdb's copy has only in-frame clones and lacks some. The table has some 95,000 clones, under 85% seen once. Trimming removed 2 bases at V and 1 base at J, with 5 bases between. Germline V gene data show CDR1 as SGHTA and CDR2 as FQGNSA. The CDR3 runs to 13 residues. Sequencing was done on a sample of PBMCs. The TCR originated in a man aged 45-65 years in good health and CMV-seropositive. The rearrangement uses TRBV7-2 and TRBJ1-1; D not certain. CDR3 region: CASSLIENTEAFF. CDR3 nucleotide sequence: TGTGCCAGCAGCTTAATAGAGAACACTGAAGCTTTCTTT.